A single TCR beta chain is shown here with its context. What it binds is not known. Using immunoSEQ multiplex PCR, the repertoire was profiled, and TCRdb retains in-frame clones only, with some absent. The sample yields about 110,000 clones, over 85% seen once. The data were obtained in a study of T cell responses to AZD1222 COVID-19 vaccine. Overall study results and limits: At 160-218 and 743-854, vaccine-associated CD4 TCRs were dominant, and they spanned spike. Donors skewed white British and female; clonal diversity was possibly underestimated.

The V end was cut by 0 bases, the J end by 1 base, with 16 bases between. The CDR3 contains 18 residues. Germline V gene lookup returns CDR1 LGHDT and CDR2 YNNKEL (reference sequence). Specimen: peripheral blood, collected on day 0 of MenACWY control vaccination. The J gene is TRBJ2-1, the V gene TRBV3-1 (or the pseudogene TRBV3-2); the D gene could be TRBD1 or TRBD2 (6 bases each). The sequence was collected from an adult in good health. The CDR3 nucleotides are TGTGCCAGCAGCCAAGATCCCGGGGGCCCCTTATCCTACAATGAGCAGTTCTTC. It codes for CASSQDPGGPLSYNEQFF.